Listed below are T cell receptor beta chains from one sample, sequenced in a study of cytomegalovirus exposure and HLA in healthy donors. Method: immunoSEQ multiplex PCR; TCRdb's copy keeps in-frame clones and lacks some. This sample contains roughly 110,000 clones. The sample was PBMCs. These receptors all stem from a man aged 35 to 55 in good health and CMV-seropositive. The CDR3 runs from the conserved cysteine through the conserved F or W. A D gene is named only where the DNA matches it firmly.

v_gene,j_gene,d_gene,CDR3aa,CDR3nt
TRBV14,TRBJ2-7,TRBD1,CASSGSGTGYYEQYF,TGTGCCAGCAGCGGTTCCGGGACAGGGTACTACGAGCAGTACTTC
TRBV19,TRBJ2-5,TRBD1,CASSPPHRTGWEETQYF,TGTGCCAGTAGCCCCCCCCACCGGACAGGATGGGAAGAGACCCAGTACTTC
TRBV28,TRBJ2-7,TRBD2,CASSQPPPGTSGSGSGSYEQYF,TGTGCCAGCAGTCAGCCTCCACCCGGGACTAGCGGTTCTGGGTCGGGATCCTACGAGCAGTACTTC
TRBV16,TRBJ2-1,TRBD1,CASSTTGDFSSYHPFF,TGTGCCAGCAGCACGACAGGGGACTTCTCTTCCTATCACCCGTTCTTC
TRBV9,TRBJ1-2,TRBD1,CASSVDGQGARGYTF,TGTGCCAGCAGCGTAGACGGACAGGGGGCGCGTGGCTACACCTTC
TRBV5-1,TRBJ2-5,NA,CASSRGPGEETQYF,TGCGCCAGCAGCCGAGGGCCAGGGGAGGAGACCCAGTACTTC
TRBV28,TRBJ1-5,TRBD1,CASRDGTVNQPQHF,TGTGCCAGCAGGGACGGGACAGTCAATCAGCCCCAGCATTTT
TRBV5-1,TRBJ2-7,NA,CASTNTGRTYEQYF,TGCGCCAGCACTAATACCGGCAGGACCTACGAGCAGTACTTC
TRBV28,TRBJ1-5,TRBD1,CASRGGRTGNIGNQPQHF,TGTGCCAGCAGGGGGGGGAGGACAGGGAATATCGGGAATCAGCCCCAGCATTTT
TRBV27,TRBJ1-5,NA,CASSLGLGQPQHF,TGTGCCAGCAGTTTGGGCTTGGGTCAGCCCCAGCATTTT
TRBV10-2,TRBJ2-3,NA,CASSELATSTDTQYF,TGCGCCAGCAGTGAGCTAGCGACTAGCACAGATACGCAGTATTTT
TRBV5-1,TRBJ1-1,TRBD1,CASSLDAGTEQAFF,TGCGCCAGCAGCTTGGACGCCGGGACAGAGCAAGCTTTCTTT
TRBV2,TRBJ2-7,TRBD1,CASSDTDRSYEQYF,TGTGCCAGCAGTGATACGGACAGGTCCTACGAGCAGTACTTC
TRBV14,TRBJ1-1,NA,CASSQDLRGRAFF,TGTGCCAGCAGCCAAGATCTCAGGGGTAGAGCTTTCTTT
TRBV6-5,TRBJ2-3,TRBD1,CASSITGAAGDTQYF,TGTGCCAGCAGTATCACAGGGGCCGCGGGAGATACGCAGTATTTT
TRBV5-1,TRBJ2-7,NA,CASSLALHEGQYEQYF,TGCGCCAGCAGCCTAGCCTTACATGAGGGCCAGTACGAGCAGTACTTC
TRBV19,TRBJ2-7,NA,CASSIGSNEQYF,TGTGCCAGTAGTATAGGTAGCAACGAGCAGTACTTC
TRBV4-2,TRBJ2-1,NA,CASSQEGGGTFEQFF,TGTGCCAGCAGCCAAGAGGGAGGGGGAACATTTGAGCAGTTCTTC
TRBV7-8,TRBJ2-7,TRBD1,CASSPRDRGADEQYF,TGTGCCAGCAGCCCCCGGGACAGGGGAGCCGACGAGCAGTACTTC
TRBV7-9,TRBJ2-1,TRBD2,CASSLGLAGVDEQFF,TGTGCCAGCAGCCTGGGACTAGCGGGAGTGGATGAGCAGTTCTTC
TRBV6-6,TRBJ2-2,NA,CASSYSTGSTGELFF,TGTGCCAGCAGTTACTCGACAGGCTCCACCGGGGAGCTGTTTTTT
TRBV5-4,TRBJ2-7,NA,CASSLNGAPEQYF,TGTGCCAGCAGCTTGAATGGGGCGCCCGAGCAGTACTTC
TRBV9,TRBJ2-7,NA,CASSATGEAAYEQYF,TGTGCCAGCAGCGCGACGGGGGAGGCCGCCTACGAGCAGTACTTC
TRBV6-6,TRBJ2-6,NA,CASRKGVGSGANVLTF,TGTGCCAGCAGAAAAGGGGTGGGCTCTGGGGCCAACGTCCTGACTTTC
TRBV7-8,TRBJ2-2,NA,CASSLALAGFLGELFF,TGTGCCAGCAGCTTAGCACTGGCAGGGTTCCTCGGGGAGCTGTTTTTT
TRBV10-3,TRBJ2-3,NA,CAISSSTDTQYF,TGTGCCATCAGTAGTAGTACAGATACGCAGTATTTT
TRBV7-2,TRBJ1-3,TRBD1,CASSLEGARGRTRNTIYF,TGTGCCAGCAGCTTAGAGGGGGCCAGGGGGCGGACTCGAAACACCATATATTTT
TRBV7-9,TRBJ2-1,TRBD2,CASSSRVTSGKYNEQFF,TGTGCCAGCAGCTCGAGAGTCACTAGCGGGAAATACAATGAGCAGTTCTTC
TRBV9,TRBJ2-7,TRBD2,CASSGGTSGYEQYF,TGTGCCAGCAGCGGTGGGACTAGCGGCTACGAGCAGTACTTC
TRBV7-2,TRBJ2-7,NA,CASTLTGSIRDEQYF,TGTGCCAGCACCCTGACAGGTTCAATACGGGACGAGCAGTACTTC
TRBV5-6,TRBJ1-4,NA,CASSFRPGGVSSLFF,TGTGCCAGCAGCTTCAGACCGGGAGGGGTATCTTCGCTGTTTTTT
TRBV9,TRBJ1-3,NA,CASSPQTSSGNTIYF,TGTGCCAGCAGCCCACAGACAAGCTCTGGAAACACCATATATTTT
TRBV18,TRBJ1-2,NA,CASSPGGGRGYTF,TGTGCCAGCTCACCAGGGGGGGGCCGCGGCTACACCTTC
TRBV7-3,TRBJ2-2,NA,CASSLYEVQGGELFF,TGTGCCAGCAGCCTTTATGAGGTTCAGGGCGGGGAGCTGTTTTTT
TRBV5-4,TRBJ1-5,NA,CAGSQGGSNQPQHF,TGTGCCGGGTCTCAAGGCGGGAGCAATCAGCCCCAGCATTTT
TRBV11-2,TRBJ1-2,TRBD1,CASSVQGSYGYTF,TGTGCCAGCAGCGTACAGGGGAGCTATGGCTACACCTTC
TRBV7-3,TRBJ2-3,TRBD1,CASSPGQASTDTQYF,TGTGCCAGCAGCCCTGGACAGGCTAGCACAGATACGCAGTATTTT
TRBV5-1,TRBJ2-7,TRBD1,CASSLSGTGVYEQYF,TGCGCCAGCAGCCTCTCCGGGACAGGAGTTTACGAGCAGTACTTC
TRBV9,TRBJ2-5,TRBD2,CASSGTLLASGETQYF,TGTGCCAGCAGCGGAACATTACTAGCGTCAGGCGAGACCCAGTACTTC
TRBV15,TRBJ1-3,TRBD1,CATSRRDSLSGNTIYF,TGTGCCACCAGCAGGAGGGACAGCCTCTCTGGAAACACCATATATTTT
TRBV5-1,TRBJ2-2,TRBD2,CASSLAGGPPGELFF,TGCGCCAGCAGCCTAGCGGGAGGCCCCCCCGGGGAGCTGTTTTTT
TRBV7-8,TRBJ2-7,TRBD2,CASRRAGGTPYEQYF,TGTGCCAGCCGCAGGGCGGGAGGCACCCCCTACGAGCAGTACTTC
TRBV7-9,TRBJ2-1,NA,CASRKEGGPYNEQFF,TGTGCCAGCAGGAAAGAGGGTGGACCCTACAATGAGCAGTTCTTC
TRBV6-1,TRBJ2-1,NA,CASSELRNEQFF,TGTGCCAGCAGTGAATTGAGGAATGAGCAGTTCTTC
TRBV7-3,TRBJ1-2,TRBD1,CASSPGQGNGYTF,TGTGCCAGCAGCCCGGGACAGGGGAATGGCTACACCTTC
TRBV11-1,TRBJ2-7,TRBD2,CASSPLASGSSYEQYF,TGTGCCAGCAGCCCCCTGGCTAGCGGGAGCTCCTACGAGCAGTACTTC
TRBV9,TRBJ2-4,TRBD1,CASSVGQGENIQYF,TGTGCCAGCAGCGTGGGACAGGGGGAAAACATTCAGTACTTC
TRBV6-1,TRBJ2-7,TRBD2,CASSAPSSGGDFYEQYF,TGTGCCAGCAGTGCACCTTCTAGCGGGGGGGACTTCTACGAGCAGTACTTC
TRBV4-3,TRBJ2-2,NA,CASSQEMYGGGTGELFF,TGCGCCAGCAGCCAAGAGATGTATGGAGGCGGCACCGGGGAGCTGTTTTTT
TRBV30,TRBJ1-5,TRBD1,CAWRKPQGAGQPQHF,TGTGCCTGGAGGAAGCCACAGGGGGCAGGTCAGCCCCAGCATTTT
TRBV6-5,TRBJ2-2,NA,CASRTDSRNTGELFF,TGTGCCAGCCGTACGGACTCAAGGAACACCGGGGAGCTGTTTTTT
TRBV6-1,TRBJ1-1,NA,CASSETALINTEAFF,TGTGCCAGCAGTGAAACCGCACTGATAAACACTGAAGCTTTCTTT
TRBV7-9,TRBJ2-1,TRBD2,CASSSYSGRAPNEQFF,TGTGCCAGCAGCTCCTATAGCGGGAGGGCCCCCAATGAGCAGTTCTTC
TRBV5-4,TRBJ2-1,TRBD2,CASSLYLAGGNEQFF,TGTGCCAGCAGCTTATACCTAGCGGGAGGAAATGAGCAGTTCTTC
TRBV5-1,TRBJ2-3,TRBD2,CASSFNGRGGDTQYF,TGCGCCAGCAGCTTTAACGGGAGGGGAGGAGATACGCAGTATTTT